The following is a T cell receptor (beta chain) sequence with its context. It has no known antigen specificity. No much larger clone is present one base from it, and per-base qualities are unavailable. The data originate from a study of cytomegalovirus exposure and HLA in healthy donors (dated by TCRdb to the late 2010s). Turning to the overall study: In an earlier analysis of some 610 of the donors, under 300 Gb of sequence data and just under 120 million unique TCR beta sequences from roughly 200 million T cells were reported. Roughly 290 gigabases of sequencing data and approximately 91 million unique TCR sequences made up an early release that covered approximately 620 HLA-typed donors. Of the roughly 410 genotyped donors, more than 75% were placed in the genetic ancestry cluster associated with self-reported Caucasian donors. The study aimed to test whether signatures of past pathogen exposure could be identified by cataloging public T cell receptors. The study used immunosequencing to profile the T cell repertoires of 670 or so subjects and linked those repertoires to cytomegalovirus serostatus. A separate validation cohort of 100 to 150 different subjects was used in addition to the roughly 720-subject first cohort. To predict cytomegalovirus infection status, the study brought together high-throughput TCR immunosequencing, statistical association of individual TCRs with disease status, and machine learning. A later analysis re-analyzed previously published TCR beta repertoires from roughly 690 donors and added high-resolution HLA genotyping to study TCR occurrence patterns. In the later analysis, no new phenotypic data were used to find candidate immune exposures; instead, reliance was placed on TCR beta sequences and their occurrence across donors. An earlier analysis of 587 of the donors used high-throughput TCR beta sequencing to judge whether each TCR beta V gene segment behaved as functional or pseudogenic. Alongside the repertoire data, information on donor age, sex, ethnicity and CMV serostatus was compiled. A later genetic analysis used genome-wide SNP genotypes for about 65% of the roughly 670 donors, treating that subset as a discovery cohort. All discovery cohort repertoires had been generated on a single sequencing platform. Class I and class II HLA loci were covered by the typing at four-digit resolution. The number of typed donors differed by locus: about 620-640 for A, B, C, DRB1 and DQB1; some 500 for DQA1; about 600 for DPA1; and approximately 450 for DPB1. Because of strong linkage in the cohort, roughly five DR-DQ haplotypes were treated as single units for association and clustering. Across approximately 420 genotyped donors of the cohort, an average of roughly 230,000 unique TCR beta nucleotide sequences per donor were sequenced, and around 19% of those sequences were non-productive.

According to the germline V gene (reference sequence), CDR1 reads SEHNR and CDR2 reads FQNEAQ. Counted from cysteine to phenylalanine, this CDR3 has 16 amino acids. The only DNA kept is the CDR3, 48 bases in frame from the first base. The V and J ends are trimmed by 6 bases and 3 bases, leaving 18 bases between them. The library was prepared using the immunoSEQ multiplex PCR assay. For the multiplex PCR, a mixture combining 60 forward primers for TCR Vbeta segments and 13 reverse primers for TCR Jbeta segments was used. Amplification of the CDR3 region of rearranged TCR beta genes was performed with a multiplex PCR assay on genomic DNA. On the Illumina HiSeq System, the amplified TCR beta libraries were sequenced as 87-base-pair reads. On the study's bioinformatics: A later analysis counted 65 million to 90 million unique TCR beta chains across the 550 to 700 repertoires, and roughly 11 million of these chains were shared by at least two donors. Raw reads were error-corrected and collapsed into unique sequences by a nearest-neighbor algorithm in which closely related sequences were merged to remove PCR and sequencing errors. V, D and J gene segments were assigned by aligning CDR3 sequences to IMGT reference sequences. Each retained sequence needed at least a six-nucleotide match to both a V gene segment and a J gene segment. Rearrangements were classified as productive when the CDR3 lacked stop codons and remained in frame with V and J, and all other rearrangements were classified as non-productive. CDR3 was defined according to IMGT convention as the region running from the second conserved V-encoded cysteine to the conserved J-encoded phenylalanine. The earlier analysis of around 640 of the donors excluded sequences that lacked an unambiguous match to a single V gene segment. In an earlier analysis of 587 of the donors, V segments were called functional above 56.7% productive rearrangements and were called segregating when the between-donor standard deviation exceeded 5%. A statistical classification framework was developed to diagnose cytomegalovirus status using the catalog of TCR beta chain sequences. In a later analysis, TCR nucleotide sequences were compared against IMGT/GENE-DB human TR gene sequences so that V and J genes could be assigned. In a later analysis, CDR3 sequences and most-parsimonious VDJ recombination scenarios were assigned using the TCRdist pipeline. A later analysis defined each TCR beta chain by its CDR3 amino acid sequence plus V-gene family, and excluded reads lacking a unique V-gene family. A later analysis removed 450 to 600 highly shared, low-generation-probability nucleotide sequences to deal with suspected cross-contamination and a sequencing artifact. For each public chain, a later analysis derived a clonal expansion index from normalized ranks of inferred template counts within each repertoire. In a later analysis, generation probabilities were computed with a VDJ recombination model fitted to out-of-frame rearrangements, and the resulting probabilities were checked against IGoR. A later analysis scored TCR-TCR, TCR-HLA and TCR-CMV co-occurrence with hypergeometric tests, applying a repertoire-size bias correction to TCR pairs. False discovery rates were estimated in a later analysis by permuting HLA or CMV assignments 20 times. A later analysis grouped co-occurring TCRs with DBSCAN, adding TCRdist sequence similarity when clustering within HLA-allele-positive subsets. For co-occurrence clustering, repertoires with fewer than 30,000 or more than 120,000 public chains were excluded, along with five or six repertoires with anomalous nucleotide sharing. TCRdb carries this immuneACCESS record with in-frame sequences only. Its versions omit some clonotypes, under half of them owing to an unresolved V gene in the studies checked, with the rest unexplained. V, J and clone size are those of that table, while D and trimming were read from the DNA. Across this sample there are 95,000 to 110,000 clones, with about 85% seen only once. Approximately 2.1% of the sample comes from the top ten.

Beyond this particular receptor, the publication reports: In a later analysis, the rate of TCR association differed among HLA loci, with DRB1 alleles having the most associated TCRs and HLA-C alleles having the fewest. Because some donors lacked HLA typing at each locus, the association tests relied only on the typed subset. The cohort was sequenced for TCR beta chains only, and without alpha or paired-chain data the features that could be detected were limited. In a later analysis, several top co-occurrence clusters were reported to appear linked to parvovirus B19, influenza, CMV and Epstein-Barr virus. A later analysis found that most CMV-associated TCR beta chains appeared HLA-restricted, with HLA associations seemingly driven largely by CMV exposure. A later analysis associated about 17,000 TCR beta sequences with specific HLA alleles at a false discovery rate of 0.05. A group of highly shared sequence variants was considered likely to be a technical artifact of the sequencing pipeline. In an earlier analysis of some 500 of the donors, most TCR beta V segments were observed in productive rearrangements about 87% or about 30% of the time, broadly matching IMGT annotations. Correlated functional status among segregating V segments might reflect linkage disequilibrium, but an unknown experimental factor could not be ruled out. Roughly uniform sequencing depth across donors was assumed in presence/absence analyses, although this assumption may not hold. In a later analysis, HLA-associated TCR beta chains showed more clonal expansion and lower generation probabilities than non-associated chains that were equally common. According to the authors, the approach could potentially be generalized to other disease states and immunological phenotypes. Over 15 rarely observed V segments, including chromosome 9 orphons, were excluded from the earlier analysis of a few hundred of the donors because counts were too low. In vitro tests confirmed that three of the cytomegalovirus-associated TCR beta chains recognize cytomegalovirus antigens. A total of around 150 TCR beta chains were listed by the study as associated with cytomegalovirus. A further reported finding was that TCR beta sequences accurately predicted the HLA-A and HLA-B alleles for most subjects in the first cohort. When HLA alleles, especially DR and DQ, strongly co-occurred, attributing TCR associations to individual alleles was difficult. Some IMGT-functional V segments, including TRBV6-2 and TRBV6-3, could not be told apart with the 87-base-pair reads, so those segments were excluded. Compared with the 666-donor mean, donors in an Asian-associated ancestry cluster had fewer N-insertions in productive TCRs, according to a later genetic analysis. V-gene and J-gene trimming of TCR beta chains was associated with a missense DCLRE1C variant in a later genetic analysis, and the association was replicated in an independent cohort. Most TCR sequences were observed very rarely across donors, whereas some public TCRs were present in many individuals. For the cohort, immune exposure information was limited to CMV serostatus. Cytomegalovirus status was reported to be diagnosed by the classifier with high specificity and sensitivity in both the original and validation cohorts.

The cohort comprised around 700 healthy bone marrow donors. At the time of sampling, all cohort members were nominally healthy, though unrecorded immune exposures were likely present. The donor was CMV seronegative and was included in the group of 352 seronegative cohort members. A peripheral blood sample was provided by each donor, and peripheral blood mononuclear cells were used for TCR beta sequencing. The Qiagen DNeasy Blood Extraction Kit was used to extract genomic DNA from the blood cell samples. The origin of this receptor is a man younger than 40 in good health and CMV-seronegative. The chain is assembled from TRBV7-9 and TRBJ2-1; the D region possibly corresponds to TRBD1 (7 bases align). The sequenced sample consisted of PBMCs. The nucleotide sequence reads TGTGCCAGCAGTGTAGACAGGGAGGTTCACTACAATGAGCAGTTCTTC. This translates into CASSVDREVHYNEQFF.